A selection of T cell receptor beta chains follows, all from one sample in a study of cytomegalovirus exposure and HLA in healthy donors. Generated by immunoSEQ multiplex PCR, the TCRdb table keeps only in-frame clones and is missing some. The sample holds about 82,000 clones, around 73% seen once. Sample: PBMCs. These receptors came from a man aged 45-60 years in good health and CMV-seronegative. Each CDR3 is given with its conserved first and last residue. A D gene is named only where the DNA matches it firmly. Rows give clone size only sometimes, using once, few, many, or a class for an expanded clone.

cdr3_aa	cdr3_nt	clone_size	v_call	j_call	d_call
CASSVGGTNTGELFF	TGTGCCAGCAGCGTAGGCGGGACGAACACCGGGGAGCTGTTTTTT	-	TRBV9	TRBJ2-2	-
CASRYTSDQAEAFF	TGTGCCAGCCGATATACGTCCGATCAGGCTGAAGCTTTCTTT	-	TRBV6-6	TRBJ1-1	-
CASSLGGRGTDTQYF	TGTGCCAGCAGTTTGGGGGGACGTGGCACAGATACGCAGTATTTT	-	TRBV27	TRBJ2-3	-
CAWAGGTYSNQPQHF	TGTGCCTGGGCCGGCGGGACTTATAGCAATCAGCCCCAGCATTTT	-	TRBV30	TRBJ1-5	-
CASSVEHSGNTIYF	TGTGCCAGCAGCGTAGAACACTCTGGAAACACCATATATTTT	-	TRBV9	TRBJ1-3	-
CAGAHQGAVSGGNTIYF	TGTGCCGGCGCCCATCAGGGGGCTGTCTCGGGAGGAAACACCATATATTTT	-	TRBV30	TRBJ1-3	TRBD1
CASSSSSGTLTDTQYF	TGTGCCAGCAGTTCATCCAGCGGGACCCTCACAGATACGCAGTATTTT	-	TRBV6-5	TRBJ2-3	TRBD2
CASSTGGQTKETQYF	TGTGCTAGCAGTACCGGTGGACAGACGAAAGAGACCCAGTACTTC	few	TRBV7-7	TRBJ2-5	-
CASRATPYNEQFF	TGTGCCAGCAGAGCTACCCCCTACAATGAGCAGTTCTTC	-	TRBV6-1	TRBJ2-1	-
CASSPTSRGVYTGELFF	TGTGCCAGCAGCCCCACTAGCAGGGGGGTGTACACCGGGGAGCTGTTTTTT	once	TRBV7-2	TRBJ2-2	-
CASSLDRAGQGGYTF	TGTGCCAGCAGCTTAGATAGGGCGGGACAGGGTGGCTACACCTTC	-	TRBV11-2	TRBJ1-2	TRBD1
CASNNRGLAGGNEQFF	TGTGCCAGCAATAATAGGGGACTAGCGGGGGGGAATGAGCAGTTCTTC	once	TRBV27	TRBJ2-1	TRBD2
CASSFGLPLGDSANTGELFF	TGCGCCAGCAGCTTTGGGTTACCCTTGGGGGACAGCGCGAACACCGGGGAGCTGTTTTTT	-	TRBV5-1	TRBJ2-2	TRBD1
CASSPVSSREAKSNQPQHF	TGTGCCAGCTCACCAGTGTCATCCAGGGAGGCTAAAAGCAATCAGCCCCAGCATTTT	few	TRBV18	TRBJ1-5	-
CASSLATSDGETQYF	TGTGCCAGCAGCTTAGCGACTAGCGATGGAGAGACCCAGTACTTC	-	TRBV7-2	TRBJ2-5	TRBD2
CASSLEQAPNEKLFF	TGCGCCAGCAGCTTGGAGCAGGCCCCCAATGAAAAACTGTTTTTT	-	TRBV5-1	TRBJ1-4	-
CASSLVVGPGQTFPSNQPQHF	TGTGCCAGCAGTTTGGTTGTGGGCCCGGGACAGACATTTCCTAGCAATCAGCCCCAGCATTTT	-	TRBV28	TRBJ1-5	TRBD1
CASSEQGLSYEQYF	TGTGCCAGCAGTGAACAGGGGCTTTCCTACGAGCAGTACTTC	few	TRBV2	TRBJ2-7	-